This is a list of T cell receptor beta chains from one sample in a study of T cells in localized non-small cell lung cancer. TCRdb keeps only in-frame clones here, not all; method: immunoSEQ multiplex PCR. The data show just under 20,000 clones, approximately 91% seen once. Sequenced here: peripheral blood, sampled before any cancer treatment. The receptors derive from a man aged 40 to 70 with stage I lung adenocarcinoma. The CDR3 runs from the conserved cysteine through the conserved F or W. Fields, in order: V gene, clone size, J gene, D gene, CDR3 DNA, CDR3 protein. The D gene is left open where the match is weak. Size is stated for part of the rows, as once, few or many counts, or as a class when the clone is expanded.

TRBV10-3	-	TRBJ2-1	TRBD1	TGTGCCATCAGTAGGACAGGGGACAATGAGCAGTTCTTC	CAISRTGDNEQFF
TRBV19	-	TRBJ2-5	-	TGTGCCAGTAGTACAGGAGGGGAGACCCAGTACTTC	CASSTGGETQYF
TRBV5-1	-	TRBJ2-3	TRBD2	TGCGCCAGCAGCCCCGGACTAGCCTTGTTTGCGCAGTATTTT	CASSPGLALFAQYF
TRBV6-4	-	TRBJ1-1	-	TGTGCCAGCAGACACTTGAACACTGAAGCTTTCTTT	CASRHLNTEAFF
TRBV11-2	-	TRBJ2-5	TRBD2	TGTGCCAGCAGCCTGGGACTAGCGGGAGGGAGAGAGACCCAGTACTTC	CASSLGLAGGRETQYF
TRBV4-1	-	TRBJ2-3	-	TGCGCCAGCAGCCAAGATCAGACGGCCGATACGCAGTATTTT	CASSQDQTADTQYF
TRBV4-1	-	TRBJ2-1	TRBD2	TGCGCCAGCAGCCAAGATCCTGGCGGGGGGTACAATGAGCAGTTCTTC	CASSQDPGGGYNEQFF
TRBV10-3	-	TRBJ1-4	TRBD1	TGTGCCATCAGTGAGGCTCAGGGGGCGAGGGAAAAACTGTTTTTT	CAISEAQGAREKLFF
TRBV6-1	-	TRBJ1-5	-	TGTGCCAGCAGTGAGGGTAACGGCAATCAGCCCCAGCATTTT	CASSEGNGNQPQHF
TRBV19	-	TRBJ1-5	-	TGTGCCAGTAGTATTAACGTCAGGGCCAATCAGCCCCAGCATTTT	CASSINVRANQPQHF
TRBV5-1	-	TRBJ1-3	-	TGCGCCAGCAGCCCCCAGTCGGTCGTCTCTGGAAACACCATATATTTT	CASSPQSVVSGNTIYF
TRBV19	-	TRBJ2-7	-	TGTGCCAGTAGTATAGGGGGCCACGAGCAGTACTTC	CASSIGGHEQYF
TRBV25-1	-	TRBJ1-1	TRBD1	TGTGCCAGCAGTGAGGCAGGGGGCAAGAACACTGAAGCTTTCTTT	CASSEAGGKNTEAFF
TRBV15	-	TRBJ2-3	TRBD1	TGTGCCACCAGCAAAAGACAGGGTTTCGCAGATACGCAGTATTTT	CATSKRQGFADTQYF
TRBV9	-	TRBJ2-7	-	TGTGCCCTGGGCGCAGGGGGGTTCTACGAGCAGTACTTC	CALGAGGFYEQYF
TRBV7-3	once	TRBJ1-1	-	TGTGCCAGCAGCCGACAGGCCGGAGACACTGAAGCTTTCTTT	CASSRQAGDTEAFF
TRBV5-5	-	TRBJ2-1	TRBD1	TGTGCCAGCAGCCCGAGGACAGGGATCGATGAGCAGTTCTTC	CASSPRTGIDEQFF
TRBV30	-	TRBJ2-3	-	TGTGCCTGGAGTCTAGGGGCAGGTGATAATACGCAGTATTTT	CAWSLGAGDNTQYF
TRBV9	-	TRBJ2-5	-	TGTGCCAGCAGCGTAGACCGGCCGGAGACCCAGTACTTC	CASSVDRPETQYF
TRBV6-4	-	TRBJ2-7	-	TGTGCCCGCGTGGGTCCCCAACCCTACGAGCAGTACTTC	CARVGPQPYEQYF
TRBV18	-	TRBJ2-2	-	TGTGCCAGCTCACAAACCGGTTCCGGGGAGCTGTTTTTT	CASSQTGSGELFF
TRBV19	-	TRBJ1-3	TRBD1	TGTGCCAGTAGTATTCTCGGGGGACAGGTCTACTCTGGAAACACCATATATTTT	CASSILGGQVYSGNTIYF
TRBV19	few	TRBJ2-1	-	TGTGCCAGTAGTATAGATCGGTCGAGGGGCAATGAGCAGTTCTTC	CASSIDRSRGNEQFF
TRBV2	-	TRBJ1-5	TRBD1	TGTGCCAGCACCCGAGGGACAAGGGGGCGTCAAAATCAGCCCCAGCATTTT	CASTRGTRGRQNQPQHF
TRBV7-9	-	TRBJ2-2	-	TGTGCCAGCAGCATGGCAGTGACAGCGAACACCGGGGAGCTGTTTTTT	CASSMAVTANTGELFF
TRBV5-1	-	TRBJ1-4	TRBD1	TGCGCCAGCAGTCGGGACAGGGGAGAAACTAATGAAAAACTGTTTTTT	CASSRDRGETNEKLFF
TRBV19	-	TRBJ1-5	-	TGTGCCAGTAGTATGGTCGCAGGGGATCAGCCCCAGCATTTT	CASSMVAGDQPQHF
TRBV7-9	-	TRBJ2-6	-	TGTGCCAGCAGCTTAGCGCTAGGGACTGCTGGGGCCAACGTCCTGACTTTC	CASSLALGTAGANVLTF
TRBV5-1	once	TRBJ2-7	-	TGCGCCAGCAGCTTGGGCGGGTACGAGCAGTACTTC	CASSLGGYEQYF
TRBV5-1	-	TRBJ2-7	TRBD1	TGCGCCAGCAGCCCGACAGGACAGGGATTCCACGAGCAGTACTTC	CASSPTGQGFHEQYF
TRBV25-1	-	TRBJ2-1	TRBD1	TGTGCCAGCAGTGTTGACAGGGTGAGAAATGAGCAGTTCTTC	CASSVDRVRNEQFF
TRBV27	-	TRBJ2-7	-	TGTGCCAGCAGTCCCCAAATAACGTACGAGCAGTACTTC	CASSPQITYEQYF
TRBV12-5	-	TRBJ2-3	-	TGTGCTAGTGGTTTGGTACAAGGAGATACGCAGTATTTT	CASGLVQGDTQYF
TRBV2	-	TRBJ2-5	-	TGTGCCAGCAGTGAATTTGGGGAAGGTGGAGAGACCCAGTACTTC	CASSEFGEGGETQYF
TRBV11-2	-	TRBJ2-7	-	TGTGCCAGCAGCTCGAGGTGGAGTTACGAGCAGTACTTC	CASSSRWSYEQYF
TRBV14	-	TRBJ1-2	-	TGTGCCAGCAGCCAAGGAGCCGGACGGCTGGCTAACCCTTTTGGCTACACCTTC	CASSQGAGRLANPFGYTF
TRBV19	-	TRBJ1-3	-	TGTGCCAGTAGTATCGGGTTCGGTGGGTCTGGAAACACCATATATTTT	CASSIGFGGSGNTIYF
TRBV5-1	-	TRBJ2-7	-	TGCGCCAGCAGCTCAACGGGCTACGAGCAGTACTTC	CASSSTGYEQYF
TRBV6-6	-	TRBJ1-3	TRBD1	TGTGCCAGCAGTTACCCACAGGGGAACTCTGGAAACACCATATATTTT	CASSYPQGNSGNTIYF
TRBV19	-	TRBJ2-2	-	TGTGCCAGTAGTAAAATTAGGATTGAGAACACCGGGGAGCTGTTTTTT	CASSKIRIENTGELFF
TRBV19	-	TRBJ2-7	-	TGTGCCACCGGAGGTCAGGGGAAGGGTATATACGAGCAGTACTTC	CATGGQGKGIYEQYF
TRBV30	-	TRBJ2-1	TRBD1	TGTGCCTGGAGGCCTTCTTCCTCTGACAGGGGGATTGTTGAGCAGTTCTTC	CAWRPSSSDRGIVEQFF
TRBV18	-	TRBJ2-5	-	TGTGCCAGCTCACACCGACAGACGCAAGAGACCCAGTACTTC	CASSHRQTQETQYF
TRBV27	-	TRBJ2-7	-	TGTGCCAGCATGGGGGCAGCCTACGAGCAGTACTTC	CASMGAAYEQYF
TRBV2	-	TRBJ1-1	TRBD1	TGTGCCAGCAGTGACAGGGGGACCACTGAAGCTTTCTTT	CASSDRGTTEAFF
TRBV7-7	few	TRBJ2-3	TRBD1	TGTGCCAGCAGCTCACAGGGGAGCACAGATACGCAGTATTTT	CASSSQGSTDTQYF
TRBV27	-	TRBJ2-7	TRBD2	TGTGCCAGCAGTTTACGTGCGGGAGCTACCGACGAGCAGTACTTC	CASSLRAGATDEQYF
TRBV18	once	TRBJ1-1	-	TGTGCCAGCTCACCACAACACGGGGGGGTGAACACTGAAGCTTTCTTT	CASSPQHGGVNTEAFF